Listed below are T cell receptor beta chains from one sample, sequenced in a study of T-cell memory formation after mild COVID-19. TCRdb recomputed calls from the 5' RACE reads with MiXCR, one row per CDR3 protein. Of more than 250,000 distinct CDR3 sequences detected, under 20% appear once; the ten largest clones hold more than 20%. The sequenced material came from PBMCs or a T cell subset sorted from them (not recorded which). The source of these receptors is a man younger than 30 who had mild COVID-19 (a few samples of this study predate the infection). Cell type and time point are not known. CDR3s include the opening cysteine and the closing phenylalanine or tryptophan. D genes are given only for firm matches. Clone size is not always given. Where it is, it says once, few, many or a class for expanded clones.

size: NA; D: NA; J: TRBJ1-2; V: TRBV12-3/TRBV12-4; CDR3: CASSLGRWGNYGYTF; DNA: TGTGCCAGCAGTTTGGGTCGGTGGGGGAACTATGGCTACACCTTC
size: few; D: NA; J: TRBJ1-5; V: TRBV6-5; CDR3: CASSWGRNQPQHF; DNA: TGTGCCAGCAGTTGGGGACGAAATCAGCCCCAGCATTTT
size: few; D: NA; J: TRBJ1-2; V: TRBV6-2/TRBV6-3; CDR3: CASRRTGGYTF; DNA: TGTGCCAGCAGACGAACTGGAGGCTACACCTTC
size: NA; D: TRBD2; J: TRBJ2-2; V: TRBV7-2; CDR3: CASSRGTSGNTGELFF; DNA: TGTGCCAGCAGCCGAGGGACTAGCGGGAACACCGGGGAGCTGTTTTTT
size: NA; D: NA; J: TRBJ1-5; V: TRBV6-5; CDR3: CASSFLATRDQPQHF; DNA: TGTGCCAGCAGTTTCCTGGCCACCCGAGATCAGCCCCAGCATTTT
size: few; D: NA; J: TRBJ1-6; V: TRBV4-3; CDR3: CASSQDQGMGNSPLHF; DNA: TGCGCCAGCAGCCAAGATCAGGGGATGGGCAATTCACCCCTCCACTTT
size: few; D: NA; J: TRBJ1-1; V: TRBV5-6; CDR3: CASSLAGSNSQAFF; DNA: TGTGCCAGCAGCTTGGCAGGGTCTAATTCTCAAGCTTTCTTT
size: NA; D: TRBD1; J: TRBJ1-5; V: TRBV7-8; CDR3: CASSPWTGNSNQPQHF; DNA: TGTGCCAGCAGCCCCTGGACAGGGAATAGCAATCAGCCCCAGCATTTT
size: NA; D: NA; J: TRBJ2-3; V: TRBV29-1; CDR3: CSAAGTDTQYF; DNA: TGCAGCGCAGCGGGCACAGATACGCAGTATTTT
size: NA; D: NA; J: TRBJ2-7; V: TRBV4-2; CDR3: CASSHSDSSYEQYF; DNA: TGTGCCAGCAGCCACTCGGACAGCTCCTACGAGCAGTACTTC
size: few; D: TRBD2; J: TRBJ2-5; V: TRBV7-8; CDR3: CASSLQRGGRETQYF; DNA: TGTGCCAGCAGCTTACAGCGGGGGGGCCGGGAGACCCAGTACTTC
size: NA; D: NA; J: TRBJ1-1; V: TRBV7-2; CDR3: CASSSLDPNTEAFF; DNA: TGTGCCAGCAGCTCACTCGATCCGAACACTGAAGCTTTCTTT
size: NA; D: NA; J: TRBJ2-3; V: TRBV7-2; CDR3: CASSLRGYGDSRPDTQYF; DNA: TGTGCCAGCAGCTTAAGGGGGTACGGGGACTCCAGGCCAGATACGCAGTATTTT
size: NA; D: NA; J: TRBJ1-1; V: TRBV5-5; CDR3: CASSVRALTEAFF; DNA: TGTGCCAGCAGCGTACGTGCACTGACTGAAGCTTTCTTT
size: many; D: NA; J: TRBJ2-2; V: TRBV20-1; CDR3: CSARDWRGDTGELFF; DNA: TGCAGTGCTAGAGATTGGAGGGGGGACACCGGGGAGCTGTTTTTT
size: many; D: TRBD1; J: TRBJ2-3; V: TRBV7-2; CDR3: CASSPSSGQGSTQYF; DNA: TGTGCCAGCAGCCCTAGTAGCGGACAGGGCTCGACGCAGTATTTT
size: NA; D: NA; J: TRBJ2-7; V: TRBV7-2; CDR3: CASSGLGGGGSYEQYF; DNA: TGTGCCAGCAGCGGCTTAGGGGGCGGGGGGTCCTACGAGCAGTACTTC
size: few; D: TRBD1; J: TRBJ2-2; V: TRBV6-2/TRBV6-3; CDR3: CASSYSGQGYTGELFF; DNA: TGTGCCAGCAGTTACTCAGGACAGGGATACACCGGGGAGCTGTTTTTT